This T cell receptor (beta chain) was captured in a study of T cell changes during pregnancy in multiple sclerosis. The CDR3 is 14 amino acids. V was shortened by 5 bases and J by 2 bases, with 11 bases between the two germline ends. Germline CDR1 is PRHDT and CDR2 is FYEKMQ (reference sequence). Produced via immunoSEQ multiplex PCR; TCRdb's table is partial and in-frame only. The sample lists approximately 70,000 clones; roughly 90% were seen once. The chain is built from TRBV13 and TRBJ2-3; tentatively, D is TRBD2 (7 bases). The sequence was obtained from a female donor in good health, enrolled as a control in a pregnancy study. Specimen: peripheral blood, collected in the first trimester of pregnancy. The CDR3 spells CASSNRGATDTQYF. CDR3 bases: TGTGCCAGCAGCAACCGGGGGGCCACAGATACGCAGTATTTT.